The following is a T cell receptor beta chain sequence with its context. The data originate from a study of blood T cell repertoires in COVID-19. Looking at the study overall: Researchers got acute and convalescent COVID-19 samples from the United States, Italy and Spain.

Assay used: immunoSEQ multiplex PCR; TCRdb lists only in-frame clones, some missing. This repertoire shows 95,000 to 130,000 clones, about 80% found once; its top ten account for roughly 7%. Germline V CDR1 and CDR2: LGHNA, YNFKEQ. The CDR3 loop spans 18 amino acids. The V segment lost 0 bases and the J segment 5 bases; nucleotides outside the gene matches: 3. The chain joins TRBV4-2 to TRBJ2-2, with 16 nucleotides matching TRBD2. Sequencing was done on a sample of peripheral blood. This clonotype was sampled from a man in his 70s with active or convalescent COVID-19. CDR3 in DNA: TGTGCCAGCAGCCAAGAGGGACTAGCGGGAGGGCGTACCGGGGAGCTGTTTTTT. Translation gives CASSQEGLAGGRTGELFF.